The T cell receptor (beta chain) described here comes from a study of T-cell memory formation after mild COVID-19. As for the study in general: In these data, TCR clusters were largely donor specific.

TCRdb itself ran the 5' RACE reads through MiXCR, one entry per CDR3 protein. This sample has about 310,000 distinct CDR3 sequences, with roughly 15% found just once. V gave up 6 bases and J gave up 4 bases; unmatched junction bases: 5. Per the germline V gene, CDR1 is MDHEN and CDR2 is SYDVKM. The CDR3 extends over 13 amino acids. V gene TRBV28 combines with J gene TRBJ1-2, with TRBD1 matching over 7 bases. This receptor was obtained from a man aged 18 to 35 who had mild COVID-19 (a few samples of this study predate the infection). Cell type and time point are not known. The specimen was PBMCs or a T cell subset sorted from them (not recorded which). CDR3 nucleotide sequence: TGTGCCAGCAGACTGGGACAGCGCTATGGCTACACCTTC. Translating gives CASRLGQRYGYTF.